This T cell receptor beta chain is drawn from a study of blood T cells in healthy people across ages (dated by TCRdb to the mid-2010s). About the investigation overall: In model experiments, roughly one uniquely barcoded TCR beta cDNA molecule per two T cells was captured by template switching. Two additional independent replicas of 1 million unique cDNA reads from the same blood draw were analyzed for two donors (one aged 18 to 30 and one aged 80 or older). The study measured age-related changes in TCR beta repertoire diversity using deep sequencing normalized with unique cDNA molecular identifiers. Donors of different ages were randomly distributed across sequencing lanes to avoid experimental bias. Donors were grouped into four age groups: young (average approximately 15 years), middle-aged (39), aged (around 66) and long-lived (about 82).

Systemically healthy Caucasian individuals from Russia, approximately 39 in total and aged roughly 6 to 100 years, were included as donors. Ten milliliters of peripheral blood were drawn from each donor into EDTA-treated Vacutainer tubes. Ficoll-Paque density-gradient centrifugation was used to isolate PBMCs, with at least 6 million per sample. Total RNA, at least 6 micrograms per sample, was extracted from PBMCs with Trizol reagent. Naive CD45RAhigh/CD27high T cell percentages were measured by flow cytometry on a PBMC aliquot from every donor. Points on this clonotype: The antigen this receptor binds is unknown. No clone much larger than this one lies a single base away; base qualities are absent.

Library generation was performed with 5' RACE. Sequencing used an Illumina HiSeq 2500. A second PCR of roughly 6 to 11 cycles was performed with a sample-barcoded 5' primer and a J-beta primer mix. A unique molecular identifier was introduced onto each TCR beta cDNA molecule by a template-switch 5' adaptor carrying 12 random nucleotides. At least 3 million CDR3-containing paired-end reads were obtained from each sample. First-strand cDNA synthesis was performed from all RNA using the Mint cDNA synthesis kit, with priming by a TRBC-specific oligonucleotide. Following uracil-DNA glycosylase treatment, a first 18-cycle PCR with universal primers M1SS and BC2_uni_R was performed on all cDNA. The authors processed their data as follows. For normalization, 1 million high-quality reads were randomly selected from each sample, with every read carrying a distinct molecular identifier. Reads sharing molecular identifiers were discarded rather than binned into consensus sequences. MiTCR, set to a Q25 quality threshold and the strictest error-elimination algorithm, was used for CDR3 identification, clonotype clustering and error correction. A nonparametric unseen species model using Euler transformation provided a lower-bound estimate of total TCR beta diversity. The public sequencing data were trimmed at Q25 with fastp and processed into clonotypes with MiXCR by TCRdb, which kept only in-frame beta chains. Here each entry gathers all rows of one CDR3 protein and keeps the most common genes and DNA. The V and J calls here are based on TCRdb, not the publication. The sample table contains 600,000 to 650,000 distinct CDR3 sequences; only one count was recorded for roughly 53% of them. The ten largest make up approximately 40% of the sample.

Points the paper makes about the study in general: Compared with the aged group, the long-lived group had more naive CD4+ T cells, fewer expanded clones and increased TCR diversity, suggesting age selection. Estimates of total diversity based on one million sequenced T cells were considered lower bounds and underestimates. The CMV infection status of donors was not known, potentially confounding age-related changes in expanded clonotypes. The percentage of naive T cells measured by flow cytometry correlated strongly with observed TCR beta diversity. Bulk unsorted PBMC profiling prevented conclusive comparison of naive and antigen-experienced compartments. Observed TCR beta diversity per million T cells fell roughly linearly with age, and a significant reduction was already apparent by age roughly 40.

The cysteine opens and the phenylalanine closes a CDR3 of 16 amino acids. Only the CDR3 DNA is retained, 48 bases long and in frame from the first base. Germline trimming amounts to 1 base on V and 1 base on J, with 6 as the count of junction bases outside the gene matches. Via the germline V gene, CDR1 is LGHNA and CDR2 YNFKEQ. Sequencing was carried out using blood. This clonotype was obtained from a man aged 60 to 75 in good health. The chain joins TRBV4-2 to TRBJ1-1; 7 bases in between match TRBD1. CDR3 loop: CASSQALGTENTEAFF. Here is the DNA: TGTGCCAGCAGCCAAGCCCTGGGGACAGAGAACACTGAAGCTTTCTTT.